This passage covers 5 T cell receptor beta chains from one sample sequenced in a study of shared clonotypes between healthy human individuals. Sequencing used immunoSEQ multiplex PCR; TCRdb keeps in-frame clones, though not all of them. The table has about 1.5 million clones, approximately 98% seen once; the top ten hold around 0.47%. Sequencing was done on a sample of naive CD4+ T cells sorted from blood. Subset indicated: CD45RA+ positively selected. These receptors were obtained from a man younger than 45 in good health.

CDR3 in amino acids: CAISEIRGGGTNYGYTF. In nucleotides, the CDR3 is TGTGCCATCAGTGAGATCCGAGGAGGGGGCACAAACTATGGCTACACCTTC. The chain combines TRBV10-3 with TRBJ1-2; 7 bases are a match to TRBD1. The CDR3 spans 17 residues. Germline lookup yields CDR1 ENHRY and CDR2 SYGVKD. V was pared by 2 bases and J by 2 bases, with 11 bases of the junction left unmatched.

The chain recombines TRBV7-8 with TRBJ1-4, with 8 bases that match TRBD1. With V trimmed by 4 bases and J by 8 bases, 6 bases remained unmatched. Germline V gene sequence: CDR1 SGHVS, CDR2 FQNEAQ. CDR3 length equals 14 residues. CDR3 sequence reads: CASSSGTGKEKLFF. CDR3 nucleotides: TGTGCCAGCAGCTCCGGGACAGGCAAGGAAAAACTGTTTTTT.

The V and J genes are TRBV7-3 and TRBJ2-1, with a tentative D call TRBD2 (6 bases). The length of the CDR3 is 16 residues. V lost 5 bases and J 0 bases, leaving 14 bases between the germline ends. CDR1 SGHTA and CDR2 FQGTGA come from the germline V gene. Here the CDR3 DNA reads TGTGCCAGCAGCCCGGCGGTGCGGGACTCCTACAATGAGCAGTTCTTC. It encodes CASSPAVRDSYNEQFF. Filled out from reference TRBV7-3 and TRBJ2-1, the complete variable domain reads GAGVSQTPSNKVTEKGKYVELRCDPISGHTALYWYRQSLGQGPEFLIYFQGTGAADDSGLPNDRFFAVRPEGSVSTLKIQRTERGDSAVYLCASSPAVRDSYNEQFFGPGTRLTVL.

This chain connects TRBV9 to TRBJ2-2; TRBD1 might be the D (5 bases). CDR1 is SGDLS and CDR2 is YYNGEE in the germline V gene. Trimming left V 1 base short and J 1 base short, with 8 bases between. The CDR3 extends over 15 amino acids. The DNA for the CDR3 is TGTGCCAGCAGCGTACGGCAGGGGAACACCGGGGAGCTGTTTTTT. This encodes CASSVRQGNTGELFF.

The rearrangement links TRBV7-9 to TRBJ2-1; unclear D gene. The CDR3 covers 13 residues. In germline, CDR1 is SEHNR, CDR2 FQNEAQ (reference sequence). Trimming left V 3 bases short and J 8 bases short, with 11 bases between. The chain's CDR3 is CASSFRWKDEQFF. DNA for the CDR3: TGTGCCAGCAGCTTTAGATGGAAAGATGAGCAGTTCTTC.